This T cell receptor beta chain was recovered during a study of CD8+ T cells in alopecia areata. Study at large: Severity scoring for treated patients was based on the percentage of affected scalp area. Overall study results and limits: Patients showed less clear TCR sequence sharing than mice, possibly partly because of HLA diversity.

As the sequencing template, cDNA was produced by extracting RNA and reverse transcribing it. Method: immunoSEQ multiplex PCR; TCRdb's copy keeps in-frame clones and lacks some. The data show fewer than 250,000 clones, around 66% seen once. Note on this clone: No antigen is known for it.

V gave up 0 bases and J gave up 3 bases, with 4 bases separating them. CDR1 SGHTA and CDR2 FQGNSA come from the germline V gene. The CDR3 loop spans 13 amino acids. Stated treatment: oral pan-JAK inhibitor, 5-10 mg twice daily. Specimens obtained from alopecia areata patients comprised lesional scalp punch biopsies and peripheral blood. Starting from PBMCs, sorting isolated CD4+ and CD8+ T cells. V is TRBV7-2 and J is TRBJ2-3; no clear D gene. This TCR was recovered from a human donor with alopecia areata. This material consisted of CD4+ T cells sorted from blood, taken at week 4, from a patient treated with tofacitinib. The CDR3 is CASSLAQTDTQYF. CDR3 in DNA: TGTGCCAGCAGCTTAGCGCAAACAGATACGCAGTATTTT.